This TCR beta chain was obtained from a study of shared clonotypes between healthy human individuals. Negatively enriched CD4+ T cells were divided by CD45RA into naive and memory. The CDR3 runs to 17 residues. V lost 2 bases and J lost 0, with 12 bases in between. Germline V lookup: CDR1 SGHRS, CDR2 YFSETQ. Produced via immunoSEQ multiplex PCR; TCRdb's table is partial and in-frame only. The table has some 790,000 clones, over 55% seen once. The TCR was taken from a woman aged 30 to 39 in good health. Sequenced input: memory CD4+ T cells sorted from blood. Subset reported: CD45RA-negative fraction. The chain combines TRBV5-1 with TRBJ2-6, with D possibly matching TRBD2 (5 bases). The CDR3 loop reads CASSFVGDFSGANVLTF. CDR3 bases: TGCGCCAGCAGCTTTGTCGGGGATTTCTCTGGGGCCAACGTCCTGACTTTC.